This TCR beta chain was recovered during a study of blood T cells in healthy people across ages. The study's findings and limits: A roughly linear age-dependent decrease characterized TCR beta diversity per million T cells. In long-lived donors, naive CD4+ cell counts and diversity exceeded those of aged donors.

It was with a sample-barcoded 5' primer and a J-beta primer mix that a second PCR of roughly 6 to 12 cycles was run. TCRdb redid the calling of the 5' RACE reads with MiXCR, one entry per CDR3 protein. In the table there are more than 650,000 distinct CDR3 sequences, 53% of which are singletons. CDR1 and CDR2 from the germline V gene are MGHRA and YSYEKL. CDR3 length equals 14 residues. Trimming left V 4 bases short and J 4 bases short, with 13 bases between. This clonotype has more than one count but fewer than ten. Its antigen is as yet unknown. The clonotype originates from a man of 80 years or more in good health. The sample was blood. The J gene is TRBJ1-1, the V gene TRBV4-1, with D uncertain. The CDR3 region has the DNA TGCGCCAGCAGCCTGGGCGAGGAGGCCACTGAAGCTTTCTTT. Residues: CASSLGEEATEAFF.